One sample yielded the 20 T cell receptor beta chains listed below, sequenced in a study of T-cell reconstitution after alpha-beta-depleted transplantation in children. Preparation of the TCRbeta library was carried out with unique molecular identifiers. TCRdb re-analysed the PCR reads in MiXCR, keeping a single row per CDR3 protein. Altogether hundreds of thousands of distinct CDR3 sequences are present, 20% to 25% being singletons, with the ten largest covering 13% to 15%. Specimen: PBMCs, mostly from graft donor cells, collected 360 days after TCRalphabeta/CD19-depleted stem cell transplant. The origin of the receptors is a boy younger than two who had a stem cell transplant for acute myeloid leukemia, so the T cells may come from the graft donor.

This clonotype was detected only a few times. J is TRBJ2-1 and V is TRBV3-1; D not certain. This CDR3 comprises 16 residues. Germline CDR1 LGHDT, CDR2 YNNKEL (reference sequence). V was cut by 0 bases and J by 5 bases, with 14 bases left in between. CDR3 amino acids: CASSQDVRDRNNEQFF. The CDR3 DNA sequence: TGTGCCAGCAGCCAAGATGTAAGGGATAGAAACAATGAGCAGTTCTTC.

The chain carries TRBV11-2 and TRBJ2-3; TRBD2 agrees at 8 bases. This CDR3 comprises 16 residues. Germline CDR1 is SGHAT and CDR2 is FQNNGV. With 3 bases clipped from V and 3 bases from J, the junction kept 8 bases outside the gene matches. The CDR3, as DNA: TGTGCCAGCAGCTTTGTGTCGGGGGGGCGGACAGATACGCAGTATTTT. Its protein is CASSFVSGGRTDTQYF.

The V call is TRBV25-1, the J call TRBJ2-1; D might be TRBD1 (5 bases). With 4 bases removed from V and 6 bases from J, the gap between germline ends came to 7 bases. CDR1 MGHDK and CDR2 SYGVNS come from the germline V gene. There are 12 residues in the CDR3. The CDR3 is CASSADSNEQFF. The CDR3 region has the DNA TGTGCCAGCAGTGCCGACAGCAATGAGCAGTTCTTC.

This clonotype was found many times. The rearrangement joins TRBV6-5 to TRBJ2-5; D is uncertain. V was clipped by 2 bases and J by 3 bases, with 13 bases between them. Germline V gene data show CDR1 as MNHEY and CDR2 as SVGAGI. This CDR3 region has 15 residues. The CDR3 bases are TGTGCCAGCAGTTACGTTGGACGCCGGGAAGAGACCCAGTACTTC. Protein: CASSYVGRREETQYF.

This clonotype was recorded at least ten times. J is TRBJ2-7 and V is TRBV21-1. TRBV21-1 is an annotated pseudogene. There are 13 residues in the CDR3. The chain's CDR3 is CASSKVPWVEQYF. The CDR3 DNA reads TGTGCCAGCAGCAAAGTGCCCTGGGTCGAGCAGTACTTC.

There are a few counts of this clonotype. The CDR3 spells CSVEPGLKETQYF. The CDR3, as DNA: TGCAGCGTTGAACCGGGACTCAAAGAGACCCAGTACTTC. The rearrangement links TRBV29-1 to TRBJ2-5; weak D call: TRBD2 (6 bases). With 2 bases removed from V and 3 bases from J, the gap between germline ends came to 10 bases. CDR1 is SQVTM, CDR2 ANQGSEA, per germline. The CDR3 has 13 amino acids. The full variable domain, with the rest looked up from reference TRBV29-1 and TRBJ2-5, is SAVISQKPSRDICQRGTSLTIQCQVDSQVTMMFWYRQQPGQSLTLIATANQGSEATYESGFVIDKFPISRPNLTFSTLTVSNMSPEDSSIYLCSVEPGLKETQYFGPGTRLLVL.

A few counts support this clonotype. The gene calls are TRBV20-1 and TRBJ2-1; 11 nucleotides agree with TRBD2. CDR1 and CDR2 (germline): DFQATT, SNEGSKA (reference sequence). The CDR3 extends over 15 amino acids. V was pared by 3 bases and J by 7 bases, with 8 bases of the junction left unmatched. The DNA for the CDR3 is TGCAGTGCTAGGATTACTAGCGGGGGCGCAAATGAGCAGTTCTTC. It codes for CSARITSGGANEQFF.

This clonotype was seen more than once but under ten times. The rearrangement links TRBV24-1 to TRBJ2-2, with unresolved D. This CDR3 contains 13 residues. The V gene's germline CDR1 is KGHDR and CDR2 SFDVKD. V lost 8 bases, J lost 1 base, and 7 bases lay in between. The chain's CDR3 is CATTSVNTGELFF. CDR3 in DNA: TGTGCCACCACAAGCGTGAACACCGGGGAGCTGTTTTTT.

This clonotype came up many times. The chain employs TRBV6-5 and TRBJ2-1; 9 bases are a match to TRBD1. This CDR3 region has 15 residues. Germline V gene data show CDR1 as MNHEY and CDR2 as SVGAGI. The ends lost 6 bases at V and 6 bases at J; junction bases unmatched: 9. The CDR3 bases are TGTGCCAGCAGCCCACAGGGGGCCCTTTTCAATGAGCAGTTCTTC. This sequence encodes CASSPQGALFNEQFF.

The chain uses TRBV4-3 and TRBJ2-7; no firm D call. Deletions cut 0 bases from V and 8 bases from J, with 14 bases between. The CDR3 has 14 amino acids. In germline, CDR1 is LGHNA, CDR2 YSLEER. The CDR3 bases are TGCGCCAGCAGCCAAGATTGGCAAAGTAGGAAGCAGTACTTC. Its protein product is CASSQDWQSRKQYF.

This clonotype occurred many times. The genes are TRBV9 and TRBJ2-3; D is ambiguous. The germline V gene has CDR1 SGDLS and CDR2 YYNGEE. V was clipped by 4 bases and J by 2 bases, with 11 bases between them. The CDR3 consists of 14 residues. The CDR3 nucleotides are TGTGCCAGCAGCTGGACGACAAACACAGATACGCAGTATTTT. Translated, it gives CASSWTTNTDTQYF.

Remarks on this clonotype: With a much larger clone just one base away, this may be a read error. The chain uses TRBV29-1 and TRBJ2-3; D gene ambiguous. The germline CDR1 and CDR2 sequences are SQVTM and ANQGSEA. This CDR3 comprises 11 residues. V was trimmed by 3 bases and J by 3 bases, leaving 4 bases between them. The CDR3 reads CSVDDTDTQYF. In DNA, the CDR3 is TGCAGCGTTGACGATACAGATACGCAGTATTTT.

This clonotype was seen repeatedly, ten times or more. The rearrangement joins TRBV20-1 to TRBJ2-7; possibly TRBD1 or TRBD2 for D (5 bases each). The germline gives CDR1 DFQATT, CDR2 SNEGSKA (reference sequence). The CDR3 loop spans 14 amino acids. Trimming shortened V by 2 bases and J by 1 base, and 12 bases separated the two germline ends. The CDR3 is CSARPGTSSYEQYV. The CDR3 DNA reads TGCAGTGCTAGACCCGGGACCTCATCCTACGAGCAGTACGTC.

CDR3 DNA: TGTGCCACCAGTGATTTGAGTGCGACAGGGGAACGCGAGCAGTACGTC. This translates into CATSDLSATGEREQYV. The chain combines TRBV24-1 with TRBJ2-7, with 8 nucleotides matching TRBD1. The CDR3 runs to 16 residues. Trimming cost V 0 bases and J 6 bases; bases outside gene matches: 9. Looked up from germline, CDR1 is KGHDR and CDR2 is SFDVKD.

This clonotype showed up many times. The DNA for the CDR3 is TGTGCCAGCAGAAGAGCACAGGGGTATTCACCCCTCCACTTT. Its protein product is CASRRAQGYSPLHF. This chain links TRBV12-3 or TRBV12-4 with TRBJ1-6; 7 positions match TRBD1. J lost 8 bases, V lost 6 bases, and 7 bases had no gene match. This CDR3 is built from 14 residues.

The sample holds a few counts of this clonotype. The genes are TRBV27 and TRBJ2-3, with 8 bases lining up with TRBD1. The CDR3 sequence is 14 residues long. Germline CDR1 is MNHEY and CDR2 is SMNVEV (reference sequence). Trimming cost V 7 bases and J 5 bases; bases outside gene matches: 8. The DNA for the CDR3 is TGTGCCAGCACCATGACAGGGGCGGGAGATACGCAGTATTTT. This codes for CASTMTGAGDTQYF.

The chain links TRBV6-6 to TRBJ2-1, with D unclear. Germline CDR1 is MNHNY and CDR2 is SVGAGI (reference sequence). V was clipped by 2 bases and J by 5 bases, with 7 bases between them. The CDR3 totals 13 residues. The CDR3 spells CASSYEDDNEQFF. In nucleotides, the CDR3 is TGTGCCAGCAGTTACGAGGACGACAATGAGCAGTTCTTC.

Details on this clonotype: A much bigger clone sits one base away, suggesting this may be a read error. This rearrangement joins TRBV7-6 to TRBJ2-3, with 12 bases fitting TRBD2. The trim removed 6 bases at V and 3 bases at J, leaving 4 bases unmatched. The CDR3 runs to 15 residues. From germline, CDR1 is SGHVS and CDR2 FNYEAQ. The CDR3: CASRPSGGATDTQYF. Here the CDR3 DNA reads TGTGCCAGCAGACCTAGCGGGGGGGCGACAGATACGCAGTATTTT.

This clonotype has ten or more counts. The V call is TRBV11-2, the J call TRBJ2-7; tentatively, D is TRBD1 (5 bases). There are 12 residues in the CDR3. CDR1 is SGHAT and CDR2 is FQNNGV in the germline V gene. V was cut by 11 bases and J by 3 bases, with 14 bases left in between. Written as DNA, the CDR3 is TGTGCCGTCCTAGGGGTGCACTACGAGCAGTACTTC. Amino acid sequence: CAVLGVHYEQYF.

This clonotype was recorded many times. The chain is built from TRBV29-1 and TRBJ1-2; a weak D match, TRBD1 (5 bases). Germline CDR1 and CDR2: SQVTM and ANQGSEA. This CDR3 comprises 11 residues. V lost 8 bases and J lost 5, with 12 bases in between. The CDR3 DNA follows: TGCAGCTCTGACAGCATTTATGGCTACACCTTC. Translated, it gives CSSDSIYGYTF.